Presented here are 3 T cell receptor beta chains from one specimen sequenced in a study of T cell clonality in common variable immunodeficiency. Produced via immunoSEQ multiplex PCR; TCRdb's table is partial and in-frame only. This sample has around 45,000 clones, each found more than once. The sample taken for sequencing was peripheral blood mononuclear cells. The receptors originated from a person aged 18-70 years in good health.

A note on this clone: The CDR3 extends 3 residues past the end of the read, so its final part is completed from the germline J gene. The V call is TRBV5-1, the J call TRBJ2-3, with 10 bases identical to TRBD2. CDR3 length: 16 amino acids. In germline, CDR1 is SGHRS, CDR2 YFSETQ. V lost 4 bases and J lost 6; bases outside the gene matches: 11. This chain's CDR3 is CASSIPAGGARDTQYF. Incomplete CDR3 DNA: TGCGCCAGCAGCATACCAGCGGGGGGGGCCCGGGATACG. Together with reference TRBV5-1 and TRBJ2-3, the CDR3 gives the full variable domain: KAGVTQTPRYLIKTRGQQVTLSCSPISGHRSVSWYQQTPGQGLQFLFEYFSETQRNKGNFPGRFSGRQFSNSRSEMNVSTLELGDSALYLCASSIPAGGARDTQYFGPGTRLTVL.

A note on this clone: With the read ending 3 residues before the CDR3 end, the germline J gene is used to fill in that end. J is TRBJ2-5 and V is TRBV2; D may be TRBD2 (5 bases). Per the germline V gene, CDR1 is SNHLY and CDR2 is FYNNEI. This CDR3 contains 12 residues. Trimming stripped 6 bases from V and 5 bases from J, with 10 bases between. CDR3 DNA, as far as it was read: TGTGCCAGCAGCAGCGCGGGTGAGACC. Residues: CASSSAGET. The whole CDR3 reads CASSSAGETQYF.

There are many counts of this clone. The read is 3 residues too short to cover the CDR3 end, so that end is filled in from the germline J gene. V and J are TRBV30 and TRBJ1-1, with TRBD1 identical over 7 bases. Germline lookup yields CDR1 GTSNPN and CDR2 SVGIG (reference sequence). The CDR3 runs 13 residues. After removal of 2 bases from V and 3 bases from J, the junction contained 3 bases not matched to a gene. Incomplete CDR3 DNA: TGTGCCTGGAGTCGACAGGGAGACACTGAA. Encoded protein: CAWSRQGDTE. The whole CDR3 reads CAWSRQGDTEAFF.